The 17 T cell receptor beta chains in this list originate from one sample, sequenced in a study of blood T cells in healthy people across ages. It was with a sample-barcoded 5' primer and a J-beta primer mix that a second PCR of roughly 7 to 12 cycles was run. TCRdb reprocessed the 5' RACE reads via MiXCR and lists one record per CDR3 protein. The table includes roughly 800,000 distinct CDR3 sequences, 58% detected once. The sample comprised blood. Source of these receptors: a man in his thirties or forties in good health.

This rearrangement joins TRBV7-9 to TRBJ2-5, with D uncertain. V shed 4 bases and J shed 4 bases, with 16 bases lying between them. Germline-derived CDR1 and CDR2 are SEHNR and FQNEAQ (reference sequence). The length of the CDR3 is 15 residues. As DNA, the CDR3 is TGTGCCAGCAGCTCCACCCTGGCCGGCGGAGAGACCCAGTACTTC. Its protein is CASSSTLAGGETQYF.

This chain uses TRBV27 with TRBJ2-1; possibly TRBD2 for D (5 bases). V was cut by 2 bases and J by 5 bases, with 13 bases left in between. CDR1 is MNHEY and CDR2 is SMNVEV in the germline V gene (reference sequence). The CDR3 totals 15 residues. CDR3 coding DNA: TGTGCCAGCAGTTTACGGAGGCAAGCAAACAATGAGCAGTTCTTC. Protein sequence: CASSLRRQANNEQFF.

This clonotype was counted ten times or more. J is TRBJ2-1 and V is TRBV6-1, with a tentative D call TRBD1 (7 bases). The germline gives CDR1 MNHNS, CDR2 SASEGT. The CDR3 length is 17 residues. Deletions cut 0 bases from V and 0 bases from J, with 12 bases between. CDR3 residues: CASSEAAGGHSYNEQFF. CDR3 in DNA: TGTGCCAGCAGTGAAGCGGCAGGGGGGCACTCCTACAATGAGCAGTTCTTC.

This clonotype was counted only a few times. J is TRBJ1-2 and V is TRBV24-1; D perhaps matches TRBD1 (6 bases). Germline V lookup: CDR1 KGHDR, CDR2 SFDVKD. This CDR3 is 14 amino acids long. Trimming took 9 bases from V and 8 from J, leaving 21 bases between them. The CDR3 sequence: CATLYPGTTGGYTF. For the CDR3, the DNA is TGTGCCACCCTATACCCCGGGACAACTGGCGGCTACACCTTC.

The chain links TRBV6-5 to TRBJ2-4, with TRBD1 matching over 7 bases. Germline V gene sequence: CDR1 MNHEY, CDR2 SVGAGI. Losses at the gene ends were 6 bases for V and 0 bases for J; bases not matched to a gene: 5. This CDR3 comprises 15 residues. This CDR3 is CASRRTGVAKNIQYF. CDR3 sequence (DNA): TGTGCCAGCAGAAGGACAGGTGTAGCCAAAAACATTCAGTACTTC.

This clonotype was found a few times. This chain joins TRBV6-2 or TRBV6-3 and TRBJ2-3; D not certain. Looked up from germline, CDR1 is MNHEY and CDR2 is SVGEGT. The CDR3 spans 15 residues. Trimming took 6 bases from V and 0 from J, leaving 13 bases between them. The CDR3 DNA is TGTGCCAGCAGGACGATGGTGACTAGCACAGATACGCAGTATTTT. It codes for CASRTMVTSTDTQYF.

This chain joins TRBV20-1 and TRBJ2-7; 9 bases fit TRBD1. The CDR3 length is 16 residues. Germline lookup yields CDR1 DFQATT and CDR2 SNEGSKA (reference sequence). Trimming at V came to 6 bases and at J to 3 bases, leaving 15 bases not matched to a gene. CDR3 in DNA: TGCAGTGCCCCCGCCCCGGGACAGGGAAATCTCTACGAGCAGTACTTC. It yields the protein CSAPAPGQGNLYEQYF.

The chain carries TRBV7-9 and TRBJ2-3; tentative D call: TRBD2 (5 bases). CDR3 length: 12 residues. Deletions cut 2 bases from V and 10 bases from J, with 10 bases between. Per the germline V gene, CDR1 is SEHNR and CDR2 is FQNEAQ (reference sequence). The chain's CDR3 is CASSLPSKSQYF. In DNA, the CDR3 is TGTGCCAGCAGCTTACCTAGCAAATCGCAGTATTTT.

This clonotype was counted only a few times. The chain uses TRBV4-2 and TRBJ2-5; TRBD2 is a possible D gene (5 bases). CDR1 and CDR2 (germline): LGHNA, YNFKEQ. V gave up 7 bases and J gave up 6 bases, with 15 bases separating them. The length of the CDR3 is 13 residues. The CDR3 spells CASNDKREKTQYF. As DNA, the CDR3 is TGTGCCAGCAATGACAAGAGGGAAAAGACCCAGTACTTC.

This clonotype came up once. This chain links TRBV6-5 with TRBJ2-5; D not certain. The germline V gene has CDR1 MNHEY and CDR2 SVGAGI. Trimming took off 4 bases at V and 11 bases at J, with 17 bases between the two ends. This CDR3 is built from 13 residues. CDR3 region: CASSSFPYNEQYF. CDR3 DNA: TGTGCCAGCAGTTCCTTCCCCTATAATGAGCAGTACTTC.

The chain combines TRBV9 with TRBJ1-2; weak D call: TRBD1 (5 bases). V lost 1 base to trimming and J lost 3 bases, with 10 bases between them. The length of the CDR3 is 14 residues. The germline gives CDR1 SGDLS, CDR2 YYNGEE. The CDR3 coding sequence is TGTGCCAGCAGCGTAAATCCGGGACACTATGGCTACACCTTC. It is translated as CASSVNPGHYGYTF.

The DNA for the CDR3 is TGTGCCAGCAGCGTAGTAGCGGGGGTTTACAATGAGCAGTTCTTC. Its translation is CASSVVAGVYNEQFF. The chain carries TRBV9 and TRBJ2-1, with 9 nucleotides matching TRBD2. Germline lookup yields CDR1 SGDLS and CDR2 YYNGEE. This CDR3 is 15 amino acids long. V shed 0 bases, J shed 4 bases, and the junction held 2 bases outside the gene matches.

This clonotype was seen a single time. An end of the junction differs from the germline gene, which may be a read error. The chain recombines TRBV3-1 with TRBJ2-1; 10 nucleotides match TRBD1. The germline V gene has CDR1 LGHDT and CDR2 YNNKEL (reference sequence). The CDR3 is 14 amino acids. This CDR3 reads CTSSQGTGDNEQFF. The CDR3 DNA is TGTACCAGCAGCCAAGGGACAGGGGACAATGAGCAGTTCTTC.

This clonotype turned up a few times. The chain couples TRBV2 to TRBJ1-2; the match to TRBD1 covers 8 bases. Germline loops: CDR1 SNHLY, CDR2 FYNNEI. The CDR3 sequence is 12 residues long. V was pared by 10 bases and J by 3 bases, with 4 bases of the junction left unmatched. CDR3 DNA sequence: TGTGCCACCGAGACAGGGGACTATGGCTACACCTTC. The encoded protein is CATETGDYGYTF.

The chain recombines TRBV19 with TRBJ2-1; TRBD2 might be the D (6 bases). Germline-derived CDR1 and CDR2 are LNHDA and SQIVND (reference sequence). The CDR3 is 16 amino acids. V shed 3 bases and J shed 6 bases, with 18 bases lying between them. CDR3 nucleotides: TGTGCCAGTAGTATTGCGGCGGGGCGCCCTCGCAATGAGCAGTTCTTC. It translates to CASSIAAGRPRNEQFF.

The chain has TRBV3-1 and TRBJ2-5, with TRBD1 matching over 8 bases. TRBJ2-7 explains the end of the DNA better; the J call may be wrong. The CDR3 sequence is 13 residues long. Germline CDR1 and CDR2: LGHDT and YNNKEL (reference sequence). The CDR3 here is CAGHQGADYEQYF. The DNA for the CDR3 is TGTGCCGGCCATCAGGGGGCGGACTACGAGCAGTACTTC.

This clonotype was found a few times. This sequence joins TRBV4-2 and TRBJ2-7, with 8 bases fitting TRBD2. The CDR3 is made up of 15 amino acids. V was clipped by 0 bases and J by 6 bases; unmatched bases: 7. The germline V gene has CDR1 LGHNA and CDR2 YNFKEQ. The CDR3: CASSQETGRAFEQYF. The CDR3, as DNA: TGTGCCAGCAGCCAAGAGACCGGGAGGGCCTTCGAGCAGTACTTC.